One and the same sample provided the 8 T cell receptor beta chains below, sequenced in a study of blood T cells in healthy people across ages. A sample-barcoded 5' primer and a J-beta primer mix were used in a second PCR of about 7 to 11 cycles. TCRdb redid the calling of the 5' RACE reads with MiXCR, one entry per CDR3 protein. The sample has fewer than 1,200,000 distinct CDR3 sequences; 20% to 25% are singletons. The same sample was also studied in work on T cells of mothers and their children.

The sample consisted of blood. These receptors all stem from a girl aged 2-15 years in good health.

For this clonotype: At one end, the junction sequence differs from germline, possibly due to a read error. The V and J genes are TRBV28 and TRBJ2-7, with a tentative D call TRBD1 (6 bases). CDR3 length equals 14 residues. The germline V gene encodes CDR1 MDHEN and CDR2 SYDVKM. This CDR3 is CASSPQQGDDEQCF. In nucleotides, the CDR3 is TGTGCCAGCAGTCCACAACAGGGAGACGACGAGCAGTGCTTC.

The gene calls are TRBV7-9 and TRBJ1-2; TRBD1 agrees at 7 bases. V lost 5 bases to trimming and J lost 7 bases; unmatched junction nucleotides: 10. CDR1 and CDR2 (germline): SEHNR, FQNEAQ (reference sequence). The CDR3 has 14 residues. Here the CDR3 reads CASSLDVTGSGYTF. In nucleotides, the CDR3 is TGTGCCAGCAGCCTTGACGTGACAGGGTCTGGCTACACCTTC.

This clonotype was detected a few times. This sequence joins TRBV12-3 or TRBV12-4 and TRBJ2-6; D may be TRBD2 (6 bases). The CDR3 length is 15 residues. Trimming shortened V by 6 bases and J by 2 bases, and 11 bases separated the two germline ends. The CDR3 bases are TGTGCCAGCAGCCAAACTAGCCCTGGGGCCAACGTCCTGACTTTC. It is translated as CASSQTSPGANVLTF.

The V call is TRBV12-3 or TRBV12-4, the J call TRBJ2-7; 9 nucleotides agree with TRBD1. The CDR3 is 15 residues long. J lost 3 bases, V lost 7 bases, and 10 bases had no gene match. The CDR3 spells CASTPAGTGYYEQYF. The CDR3 coding sequence is TGTGCCAGCACCCCGGCCGGGACAGGGTACTACGAGCAGTACTTC.

CDR3 in DNA: TGTGCCAGCAGTGAAGGCGCCAGGGGTGTGGGGTATGGCTACACCTTC. This translates into CASSEGARGVGYGYTF. The chain links TRBV6-1 to TRBJ1-2, with D possibly matching TRBD1 (6 bases). The CDR3 contains 16 residues. Germline values: CDR1 MNHNS, CDR2 SASEGT. The V and J ends lost 1 base and 5 bases respectively, with 17 bases between them.

The genes are TRBV5-1 and TRBJ2-1; a weak D match, TRBD2 (5 bases). The V gene's germline CDR1 is SGHRS and CDR2 YFSETQ. The CDR3 spans 13 residues. The V and J ends lost 4 bases and 9 bases respectively, with 14 bases between them. The CDR3 is CASSPHGDSEQFF. The CDR3 coding sequence is TGCGCCAGCAGCCCGCACGGGGATAGTGAGCAGTTCTTC.

The J gene is TRBJ1-5, the V gene TRBV4-3; no clear D. This CDR3 spans 15 amino acids. Germline CDR1 and CDR2: LGHNA and YSLEER. V lost 1 base and J 4 bases, leaving 11 bases between the germline ends. CDR3 protein: CASSQGDDSNQPQHF. CDR3 nucleotides: TGCGCCAGCAGCCAAGGGGATGACTCGAATCAGCCCCAGCATTTT.

The V gene is TRBV20-1, the J gene TRBJ1-1, with TRBD1 identical over 7 bases. Germline V gene lookup returns CDR1 DFQATT and CDR2 SNEGSKA (reference sequence). CDR3 length: 12 residues. With V trimmed by 5 bases and J by 1 base, 1 base remained unmatched. CDR3 amino acids: CSADRENTEAFF. The CDR3, as DNA: TGCAGTGCTGACAGGGAGAACACTGAAGCTTTCTTT.